A single sample is the source of the 19 T cell receptor beta chains below, sequenced in a study of patients and donors after allogeneic stem cell transplantation. TCRdb reanalysed the RT-PCR reads using MiXCR and keeps one entry per CDR3 protein. The sample consists of under 30,000 distinct CDR3 sequences, around 31% of them appearing once. The sample was blood, either unsorted or a sorted T cell fraction (not recorded which). Receptors were obtained from a human donor who was either an allogeneic HSCT recipient or a stem cell or donor lymphocyte infusion donor (not recorded which). It is not recorded whose cells these are; they may come from a transplant donor.

V gene TRBV20-1 combines with J gene TRBJ2-3; D is unresolved. Per the germline V gene, CDR1 is DFQATT and CDR2 is SNEGSKA (reference sequence). The CDR3 has 13 residues. CDR3 loop: CRAQQTPKDTQYF. In DNA form, the CDR3 reads TGCAGGGCTCAACAGACCCCGAAAGATACGCAGTATTTT.

The CDR3 reads CASTYGTDSTDTQYF. DNA of the CDR3: TGTGCCAGCACTTATGGGACAGATAGCACAGATACGCAGTATTTT. This chain uses TRBV7-6 with TRBJ2-3; 7 nucleotides align to TRBD1. The germline gives CDR1 SGHVS, CDR2 FNYEAQ. The ends lost 7 bases at V and 0 bases at J; junction bases unmatched: 7. There are 15 residues in the CDR3. The full variable domain, with the rest looked up from reference TRBV7-6 and TRBJ2-3, is GAGVSQSPRYKVTKRGQDVALRCDPISGHVSLYWYRQALGQGPEFLTYFNYEAQQDKSGLPNDRFSAERPEGSISTLTIQRTEQRDSAMYRCASTYGTDSTDTQYFGPGTRLTVL.

This clonotype was picked up a small number of times. CDR3 sequence: CASSPSWAGVAEAFF. The CDR3, as DNA: TGTGCCAGCAGCCCGTCGTGGGCTGGGGTAGCTGAAGCTTTCTTT. The V gene is TRBV4-2, the J gene TRBJ1-1; D remains unclear. Germline-derived CDR1 and CDR2 are LGHNA and YNFKEQ. CDR3 length equals 15 residues. V was pared by 4 bases and J by 6 bases, with 18 bases between.

This rearrangement joins TRBV4-1 to TRBJ1-1, with D possibly being TRBD1 (5 bases). The CDR3 is made up of 14 amino acids. Germline V lookup: CDR1 MGHRA, CDR2 YSYEKL. V dropped 4 bases and J dropped 3 bases, with 12 bases sitting between them. The DNA of the CDR3 is TGCGCCAGCAGCCCGGGGCCCCTCGACACTGAAGCTTTCTTT. This codes for CASSPGPLDTEAFF.

The chain links TRBV6-1 to TRBJ1-3; D not certain. V gave up 6 bases and J gave up 0 bases, with 9 bases separating them. This CDR3 has 14 residues. Per germline, CDR1 MNHNS and CDR2 SASEGT. The CDR3 spells CASRDGFSGNTIYF. Written as DNA, the CDR3 is TGTGCCAGCAGGGACGGATTCTCTGGAAACACCATATATTTT.

This clonotype showed up just a few times. V and J are TRBV28 and TRBJ2-7; 7 bases are a match to TRBD2. J lost 0 bases, V lost 4 bases, and 3 bases had no gene match. Germline V gene sequence: CDR1 MDHEN, CDR2 SYDVKM. The CDR3 totals 14 residues. The CDR3 spells CASSSASGSYEQYV. The CDR3 DNA reads as TGTGCCAGCAGTTCGGCTAGCGGCTCCTACGAGCAGTACGTC.

The chain carries TRBV4-3 and TRBJ1-5, with a tentative D call TRBD1 (5 bases). Per germline, CDR1 LGHNA and CDR2 YSLEER. Trimming left V 0 bases short and J 8 bases short, with 11 bases between. The CDR3 runs to 14 residues. This chain's CDR3 is CASSQDWGQEPQHF. The DNA of the CDR3 is TGCGCCAGCAGCCAAGATTGGGGCCAGGAGCCCCAGCATTTT.

In this sample, this clonotype turned up many times. The chain combines TRBV7-2 with TRBJ1-2, with unresolved D. CDR3 length equals 14 residues. In germline, CDR1 is SGHTA, CDR2 FQGNSA. The V end was cut by 5 bases, the J end by 4 bases, with 14 bases between. The CDR3 region has the DNA TGTGCCAGCAGCCGCGCCGCGGAGTCCTATGGCTACACCTTC. Protein sequence: CASSRAAESYGYTF.

This clonotype showed up just a few times. The chain employs TRBV5-1 and TRBJ1-1; unclear D gene. CDR3 size: 13 residues. Trimming took off 3 bases at V and 2 bases at J, with 8 bases between the two ends. CDR1 and CDR2 from the germline V gene are SGHRS and YFSETQ. CDR3 coding DNA: TGCGCCAGCAGCTGTGGGGTCAACACTGAAGCTTTCTTT. This codes for CASSCGVNTEAFF.

This chain uses TRBV7-3 with TRBJ1-2, with D perhaps matching TRBD1 (6 bases). V was clipped by 4 bases and J by 8 bases, with 14 bases between them. Germline values: CDR1 SGHTA, CDR2 FQGTGA. This CDR3 comprises 13 residues. CDR3 DNA sequence: TGTGCCAGCAGCTCAACAGGGTTGAACGGCTACACCTTC. This encodes CASSSTGLNGYTF.

V and J are TRBV27 and TRBJ1-2, with D unclear. The V gene lost 2 bases and the J gene lost 4 bases, with 11 bases spanning the gap. This CDR3 region has 14 residues. Germline V lookup: CDR1 MNHEY, CDR2 SMNVEV (reference sequence). The CDR3 loop reads CASSLKGSSYGYTF. The CDR3 DNA reads as TGTGCCAGCAGTTTAAAGGGCAGTAGCTATGGCTACACCTTC.

This chain connects TRBV2 to TRBJ2-7; D may be TRBD2 (5 bases). The germline gives CDR1 SNHLY, CDR2 FYNNEI. Trimming removed 8 bases from V and 4 bases from J, with 27 bases in between. The CDR3 runs 17 residues. The CDR3 DNA sequence: TGTGCCAGCCTCGAGAGCGTCGAGCGGCCACTCGGGTACGAGCAGTACTTC. This encodes CASLESVERPLGYEQYF.

This clonotype was recorded many times. The chain employs TRBV12-3 or TRBV12-4 and TRBJ1-1; D not certain. The CDR3 consists of 13 residues. The V end was cut by 5 bases, the J end by 7 bases, with 14 bases between. The CDR3 DNA sequence: TGTGCCAGCAGTCGCCCCGGTGGGCTTGAAGCTTTCTTT. This translates into CASSRPGGLEAFF.

This clonotype occurred many times. The chain links TRBV6-5 to TRBJ1-2; weak D call: TRBD1 (6 bases). The CDR3 runs to 14 residues. Germline V gene lookup returns CDR1 MNHEY and CDR2 SVGAGI. Trimming cost V 6 bases and J 4 bases, with 15 bases left between them. The CDR3 DNA is TGTGCCAGCAGCCAAGGGGGTAGGGGCTATGGCTACACCTTC. It specifies CASSQGGRGYGYTF.

CDR3 region: CASSSQETQYF. The CDR3 nucleotides are TGCGCCAGCAGCTCGCAAGAGACCCAGTACTTC. The V gene is TRBV5-1, the J gene TRBJ2-5; no clear D gene. Germline CDR1 SGHRS, CDR2 YFSETQ. The CDR3 extends over 11 amino acids. V lost 3 bases and J 2 bases, leaving 2 bases between the germline ends.

The V call is TRBV5-6, the J call TRBJ2-1; tentatively, D is TRBD1 (5 bases). Germline V gene sequence: CDR1 SGHDT, CDR2 YYEEEE. V was clipped by 5 bases and J by 4 bases, with 10 bases between them. The length of the CDR3 is 13 residues. Here the CDR3 reads CASRPGRYNEQFF. The DNA for the CDR3 is TGTGCCAGCAGACCAGGGCGGTACAATGAGCAGTTCTTC.

This chain links TRBV12-3 or TRBV12-4 with TRBJ1-5, with TRBD1 matching 8 bases. The CDR3 covers 13 residues. V trimming: 6 bases; J trimming: 5 bases; junction bases outside the gene matches: 3. The CDR3 region has the DNA TGTGCCAGCAGCCCGGACAGGGATCAGCCCCAGCATTTT. Translation: CASSPDRDQPQHF.

There are a few counts of this clonotype. This chain uses TRBV4-2 with TRBJ2-2, with D possibly being TRBD1 or TRBD2 (6 bases each). CDR1 is LGHNA and CDR2 is YNFKEQ in the germline V gene. The CDR3 is 15 amino acids. V was cut by 0 bases and J by 7 bases, with 12 bases left in between. CDR3 residues: CASSQETGAHGELFF. The CDR3 DNA reads as TGTGCCAGCAGCCAAGAAACGGGGGCCCACGGGGAGCTGTTTTTT.

This clonotype has a handful of counts. The rearrangement uses TRBV2 and TRBJ2-3, with D perhaps matching TRBD1 (5 bases). This CDR3 region has 12 residues. CDR1 is SNHLY, CDR2 FYNNEI, per germline. V lost 7 bases to trimming and J lost 2 bases, with 7 bases between them. CDR3: CASMGPTDTQYF. CDR3 sequence (DNA): TGTGCCAGCATGGGGCCCACAGATACGCAGTATTTT.